This TCR beta chain was captured in a study of blood T cell repertoires in COVID-19. Across the study: Some COVID-19 samples were acute and others convalescent; all came from the United States, Italy and Spain. T cells, B-cell-depleted T cells, or PBMCs supplied cDNA or gDNA.

Authors' processing steps: Amplified reference gene primers provided the basis for estimating nucleated cell counts. TCRdb's table, derived via immunoSEQ multiplex PCR, lists solely in-frame clones and lacks some. The V and J calls and clone size come from that table; D and trimming were worked out from the DNA. Of some 99,000 clones listed, about 84% are singletons. This CDR3 contains 14 residues. CDR1 is ENHRY, CDR2 SYGVKD, per germline. The ends were cut back, 8 bases at V and 0 bases at J, with 8 bases in the middle. The chain combines TRBV10-3 with TRBJ1-6; D gene uncertain. Input material: peripheral blood. This receptor was identified in an elderly woman with acute or convalescent COVID-19. The CDR3 loop reads CAIQGSSYNSPLHF. The CDR3 DNA is TGTGCCATCCAAGGGAGCTCCTATAATTCACCCCTCCACTTT.